These 17 T cell receptor beta chains originate from one sample sequenced in a study of cytomegalovirus exposure and HLA in healthy donors. Use of 60 Vbeta and 13 Jbeta primers characterized the PCR. Repertoires were generated with immunoSEQ multiplex PCR, while TCRdb's copy carries only in-frame clones and drops some. The sample has about 89,000 clones, roughly two thirds seen once. The sequenced material came from PBMCs. The receptors derive from a woman aged 25 to 39 in good health and CMV-seronegative.

The DNA for the CDR3 is TGCAGCGTTGGGCGGGTTACCGGGGAGCTGTTTTTT. It encodes CSVGRVTGELFF. V and J are TRBV29-1 and TRBJ2-2; D possibly corresponds to TRBD2 (5 bases). The germline V and J ends were trimmed by 4 bases and 5 bases, with 8 bases remaining between them. CDR1 is SQVTM, CDR2 ANQGSEA, per germline. CDR3 length: 12 residues.

The V call is TRBV11-2, the J call TRBJ1-6, with 8 bases identical to TRBD1. Germline CDR1 SGHAT, CDR2 FQNNGV. The trim removed 5 bases at V and 7 bases at J, leaving 10 bases unmatched. This CDR3 spans 16 amino acids. This chain's CDR3 is CASSPPGQGGNSPLHF. In DNA form, the CDR3 reads TGTGCCAGCAGCCCACCCGGACAGGGTGGAAATTCACCCCTCCACTTT.

This chain connects TRBV5-4 to TRBJ1-2; no clear D gene. This CDR3 is built from 13 residues. Germline V gene sequence: CDR1 SGHNT, CDR2 YYREEE (reference sequence). Trimming cost V 3 bases and J 4 bases, with 10 bases left between them. The CDR3 sequence is CASSYGEFYGYTF. In DNA, the CDR3 is TGTGCCAGCAGCTATGGAGAGTTCTATGGCTACACCTTC.

This chain connects TRBV5-4 to TRBJ2-3, with D unresolved. The CDR3 is 15 amino acids. Germline-derived CDR1 and CDR2 are SGHNT and YYREEE (reference sequence). Trimming took 2 bases from V and 0 from J, leaving 10 bases between them. The CDR3 coding sequence is TGTGCCAGCAGCTTTTGGCCACAGAGCACAGATACGCAGTATTTT. Translation gives CASSFWPQSTDTQYF.

This clone was counted once. The chain employs TRBV11-1 and TRBJ2-7, with TRBD1 matching over 7 bases. Germline values: CDR1 SGHAT, CDR2 FQDESV (reference sequence). The CDR3 contains 14 residues. Germline trimming cut 0 bases from V and 5 bases from J; bases unmatched to any gene: 4. The CDR3 nucleotides read TGTGCCAGCAGCTTAGCCCTCGACAGGGACGAGCAGTACTTC. Translated, it gives CASSLALDRDEQYF. Full variable domain (outside the CDR3, taken from reference TRBV11-1 and TRBJ2-7): EAEVAQSPRYKITEKSQAVAFWCDPISGHATLYWYRQILGQGPELLVQFQDESVVDDSQLPKDRFSAERLKGVDSTLKIQPAELGDSAMYLCASSLALDRDEQYFGPGTRLTVT.

The rearrangement joins TRBV5-1 to TRBJ2-2; no firm D call. The CDR3 sequence is 14 residues long. V was cut by 0 bases and J by 4 bases, with 7 bases left in between. Germline-derived CDR1 and CDR2 are SGHRS and YFSETQ. This chain's CDR3 is CASSLAALTGELFF. The CDR3 nucleotides read TGCGCCAGCAGCTTGGCAGCGCTCACCGGGGAGCTGTTTTTT.

V is TRBV2 and J is TRBJ1-2; weak D call: TRBD1 (6 bases). The germline V and J ends were trimmed by 8 bases and 0 bases, with 13 bases remaining between them. Germline values: CDR1 SNHLY, CDR2 FYNNEI. This CDR3 region has 14 residues. CDR3 in amino acids: CASGPGVPNYGYTF. The CDR3 DNA follows: TGTGCCAGCGGTCCAGGGGTTCCTAACTATGGCTACACCTTC.

The chain joins TRBV5-1 to TRBJ1-1; TRBD1 matches 9 bases. This CDR3 spans 15 amino acids. J lost 5 bases, V lost 0 bases, and 5 bases had no gene match. Germline CDR1 reads SGHRS; CDR2 reads YFSETQ. The CDR3: CASSLDGQGLTEAFF. In DNA form, the CDR3 reads TGCGCCAGCAGCTTGGACGGACAGGGGTTAACTGAAGCTTTCTTT.

The CDR3 DNA reads TGTGCCAGCAGCAGCGGGACACCCTACGAGCAGTACTTC. Translation: CASSSGTPYEQYF. The V and J genes are TRBV7-6 and TRBJ2-7, with a tentative D call TRBD2 (7 bases). The ends were cut back, 5 bases at V and 2 bases at J, with 10 bases in the middle. CDR1 is SGHVS, CDR2 FNYEAQ, per germline. The CDR3 extends over 13 amino acids.

This clone appeared a single time. The chain has TRBV20-1 and TRBJ2-1; D gene uncertain. Germline CDR1 reads DFQATT; CDR2 reads SNEGSKA (reference sequence). The CDR3 contains 11 residues. The ends were cut back, 2 bases at V and 7 bases at J, with 6 bases in the middle. The CDR3, as DNA: TGCAGTGCTAGACTCGCGAATGAGCAGTTCTTC. Protein sequence: CSARLANEQFF.

In this sample, this clone turned up a few times. The V call is TRBV12-5, the J call TRBJ2-5; D not resolved. Looked up from germline, CDR1 is LGHNT and CDR2 is FRNRAP. The CDR3 totals 10 residues. Deletions cut 6 bases from V and 11 bases from J, with 10 bases between. CDR3 in amino acids: CASGQFPQYF. Here the CDR3 DNA reads TGTGCTAGTGGCCAGTTCCCTCAGTACTTC.

The chain is built from TRBV6-5 and TRBJ2-2; a possible D gene is TRBD2 (5 bases). CDR3 length: 15 residues. Germline values: CDR1 MNHEY, CDR2 SVGAGI. Trimming took 4 bases from V and 4 from J, leaving 13 bases between them. DNA of the CDR3: TGTGCCAGCAGTTTAAGCGGCCGAGGCACCGGGGAGCTGTTTTTT. Protein: CASSLSGRGTGELFF.

The chain joins TRBV11-2 to TRBJ2-4; 9 nucleotides line up with TRBD1. Trimming removed 4 bases from V and 7 bases from J; junction bases left unmatched: 5. Germline V CDR1 and CDR2: SGHAT, FQNNGV. This CDR3 contains 14 residues. In DNA, the CDR3 is TGTGCCAGCAGCTCCGGGACAGGGCTTAACATTCAGTACTTC. As protein: CASSSGTGLNIQYF.

J is TRBJ2-3 and V is TRBV11-1; 8 bases align to TRBD1. V trimming: 4 bases; J trimming: 9 bases; junction bases outside the gene matches: 6. This CDR3 has 13 amino acids. Germline CDR1 reads SGHAT; CDR2 reads FQDESV (reference sequence). CDR3 residues: CASSSQGGQTQYF. CDR3 sequence (DNA): TGTGCCAGCAGCTCACAGGGGGGACAAACGCAGTATTTT. The full variable domain, with the rest looked up from reference TRBV11-1 and TRBJ2-3, is EAEVAQSPRYKITEKSQAVAFWCDPISGHATLYWYRQILGQGPELLVQFQDESVVDDSQLPKDRFSAERLKGVDSTLKIQPAELGDSAMYLCASSSQGGQTQYFGPGTRLTVL.

In DNA, the CDR3 is TGCGCCAGCAGCCGAGGGACTAGCGGGGGGTTACCCTACGAGCAGTACTTC. Translating it yields CASSRGTSGGLPYEQYF. The rearrangement uses TRBV5-1 and TRBJ2-7, with 15 nucleotides matching TRBD2. Trimming at V came to 4 bases and at J to 2 bases, leaving 7 bases not matched to a gene. Germline V gives CDR1 SGHRS, CDR2 YFSETQ. The length of the CDR3 is 17 residues.

This rearrangement joins TRBV6-5 to TRBJ1-4; TRBD1 matches 9 bases. Germline trimming cut 5 bases from V and 5 bases from J; bases unmatched to any gene: 6. Germline CDR1 and CDR2: MNHEY and SVGAGI. This CDR3 is 15 amino acids long. CDR3 loop: CASSATGGFNEKLFF. CDR3 nucleotide sequence: TGTGCCAGCAGTGCGACAGGGGGATTCAATGAAAAACTGTTTTTT.

The V call is TRBV28, the J call TRBJ1-1, with 12 bases aligning to TRBD1. Germline V lookup: CDR1 MDHEN, CDR2 SYDVKM. J lost 1 base, V lost 7 bases, and 7 bases had no gene match. The length of the CDR3 is 16 residues. The CDR3 nucleotides read TGTGCCAGCACGACGGGACAGGGGGCTTCGAACACTGAAGCTTTCTTT. Its translation is CASTTGQGASNTEAFF.